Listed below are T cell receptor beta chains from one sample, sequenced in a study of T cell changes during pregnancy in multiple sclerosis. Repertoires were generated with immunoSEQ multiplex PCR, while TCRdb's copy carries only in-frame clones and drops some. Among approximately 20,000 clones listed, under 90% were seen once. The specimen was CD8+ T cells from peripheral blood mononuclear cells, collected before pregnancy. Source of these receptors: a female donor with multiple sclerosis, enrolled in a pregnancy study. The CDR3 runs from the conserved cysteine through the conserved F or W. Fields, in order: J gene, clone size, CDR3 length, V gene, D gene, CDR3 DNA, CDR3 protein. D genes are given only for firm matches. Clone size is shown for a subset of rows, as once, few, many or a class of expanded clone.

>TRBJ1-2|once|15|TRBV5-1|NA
TGCGCCAGCAGCTTGACACACCCGGGAGCCTATGGCTACACCTTC
CASSLTHPGAYGYTF
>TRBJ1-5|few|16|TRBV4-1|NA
TGCGCCAGCAGCCAAGATTCCGGGACATTGATTGGGCCCCAGCATTTT
CASSQDSGTLIGPQHF
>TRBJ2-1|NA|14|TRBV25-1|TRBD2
TGTGCCAGCAGTTGGGTAGCGGGAGAGGGGGAGCAGTTCTTC
CASSWVAGEGEQFF
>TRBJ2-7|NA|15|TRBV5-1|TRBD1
TGCGCCAGCAGCTTGGTAGGACAGGGATCCTACGAGCAGTACTTC
CASSLVGQGSYEQYF
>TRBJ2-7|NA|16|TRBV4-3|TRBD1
TGCGCCAGCAGCCAGACGGAGGACAGGGGTAGTTACGAGCAGTACTTC
CASSQTEDRGSYEQYF
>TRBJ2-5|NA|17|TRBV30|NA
TGTGCCTGGAGTACCAAAAGCGGCCCCAGGTCCCCAGAGACCCAGTACTTC
CAWSTKSGPRSPETQYF
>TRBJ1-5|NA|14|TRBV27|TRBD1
TGTGCCAGCAGGACAGGGAATAGCAATCAGCCCCAGCATTTT
CASRTGNSNQPQHF
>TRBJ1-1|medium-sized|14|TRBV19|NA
TGTGCCAGTATGTGGGGTAGGGGGAACACTGAAGCTTTCTTT
CASMWGRGNTEAFF
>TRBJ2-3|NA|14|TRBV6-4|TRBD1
TGTGCCAGCAGTGGGGGGACAGAAACAGATACGCAGTATTTT
CASSGGTETDTQYF
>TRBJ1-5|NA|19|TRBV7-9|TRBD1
TGTGCTACCGCGGGGGGCACAGGTGAGGGGGCGCAACGCAATCAGCCCCAGCATTTT
CATAGGTGEGAQRNQPQHF
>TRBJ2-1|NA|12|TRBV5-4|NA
TGTGCCAGCAGCTTGACTAGGCATGAGCAGTTCTTC
CASSLTRHEQFF
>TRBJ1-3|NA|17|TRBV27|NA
TGTGCCAGCTCCGGCCTCGGGCCAGGGATGAATGGAAACACCATATATTTT
CASSGLGPGMNGNTIYF
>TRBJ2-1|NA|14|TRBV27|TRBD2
TGTGCCAGCAGTTTTGTACTAGCGGGCAATGAGCAGTTCTTC
CASSFVLAGNEQFF
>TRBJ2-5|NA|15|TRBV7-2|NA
TGTGCCAGCCATCCCCACCAATCAGGGTTTGAGACCCAGTACTTC
CASHPHQSGFETQYF
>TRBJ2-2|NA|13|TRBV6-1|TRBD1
TGTGCCAGCAGGACAGGGGACACCGGGGAGCTGTTTTTT
CASRTGDTGELFF
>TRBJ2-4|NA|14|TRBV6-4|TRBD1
TGTGCCAGCAGCGAAGGTTCAGGGGGCGGCTTATTTTACTTC
CASSEGSGGGLFYF
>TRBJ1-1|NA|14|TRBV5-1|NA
TGCGCCAGCAGCTTGCCGACAGAGAACACTGAAGCTTTCTTT
CASSLPTENTEAFF
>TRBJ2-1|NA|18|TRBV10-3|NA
TGTGCCACCCGATCGGCTAGCCCATACACGAGCTCCTACAATGAGCAGTTCTTC
CATRSASPYTSSYNEQFF
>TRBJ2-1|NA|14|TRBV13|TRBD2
TGTGCCAGCAGCTTCGGGACTAGCGGGCATGAGCAGTTCTTC
CASSFGTSGHEQFF
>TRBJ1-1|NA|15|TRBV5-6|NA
TGTGCCAGCAGCTTGGGTGGGACTTTGAACACTGAAGCTTTCTTT
CASSLGGTLNTEAFF
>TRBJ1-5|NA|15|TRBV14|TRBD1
TGTGCCAGCAGCACCACTGACAGGGGAGTGGAGCCCCAGCATTTT
CASSTTDRGVEPQHF
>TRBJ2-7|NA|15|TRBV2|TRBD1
TGTGCCAGCAGTGTAACGGGACAGGGGTCCTACGAGCAGTACTTC
CASSVTGQGSYEQYF
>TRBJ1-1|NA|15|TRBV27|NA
TGTGCCAGCACCCTACGGGGGGACGGGGGCACTGAAGCTTTCTTT
CASTLRGDGGTEAFF
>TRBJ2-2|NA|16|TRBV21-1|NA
TGTGCCAGCACTAAGGGACAGGGGACGAACACCGGGGAGCTGTTTTTT
CASTKGQGTNTGELFF
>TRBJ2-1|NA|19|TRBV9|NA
TGTGCCAGCAGCGCTACCGTCAGCGAAGCCTCACACTCCTACAATGAGCAGTTCTTC
CASSATVSEASHSYNEQFF
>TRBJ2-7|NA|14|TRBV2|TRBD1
TGTGCCAGCAGTCGCGACAGGGGGCCAAATGAGCAGTACTTC
CASSRDRGPNEQYF
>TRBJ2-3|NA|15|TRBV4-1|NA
TGCGCCAGCAGCCAAGTCTTCGTTTTTTCAGATACGCAGTATTTT
CASSQVFVFSDTQYF
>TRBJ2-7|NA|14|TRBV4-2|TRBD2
TGTGCCAGCAGCCACCTTAGCGGGAGCTACGAGCAGTACTTC
CASSHLSGSYEQYF
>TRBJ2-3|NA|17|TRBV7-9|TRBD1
TGTGCCAGCAGCTCTAACGCGGGACAGGGGGTGACAGATACGCAGTATTTT
CASSSNAGQGVTDTQYF
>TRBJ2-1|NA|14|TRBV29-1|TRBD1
TGCAGCGTTGAACAGGGGGCGAGCTACAATGAGCAGTTCTTC
CSVEQGASYNEQFF
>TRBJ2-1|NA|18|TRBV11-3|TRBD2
TGTGCCAGCAGCTTAGGTTTTCTAGCGGGAGGCATCTACAATGAGCAGTTCTTC
CASSLGFLAGGIYNEQFF
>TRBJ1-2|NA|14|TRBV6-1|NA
TGTGCCAGCAGTGACCCTTGGACTCAGTATGGCTACACCTTC
CASSDPWTQYGYTF
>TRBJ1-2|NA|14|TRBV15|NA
TGTGCCACCAGCAGAAGGACAGCCGGGTATGGCTACACCTTC
CATSRRTAGYGYTF
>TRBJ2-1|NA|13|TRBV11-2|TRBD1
TGTGCCAGCAGCTTAGAGGCCCAAGGGGGCCAGTTCTTC
CASSLEAQGGQFF
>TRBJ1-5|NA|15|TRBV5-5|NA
TGTGCCAGCAGCTTGGCCAACAGAAACAATCAGCCCCAGCATTTT
CASSLANRNNQPQHF
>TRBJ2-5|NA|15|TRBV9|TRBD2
TGTGCCAGCAGCGAGGCTAGCGGGAATGGGGAGACCCAGTACTTC
CASSEASGNGETQYF
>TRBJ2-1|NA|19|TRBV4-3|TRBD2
TGCGCCAGCAGCCACAGACCCCCTCTAGCGGGAGGGGTCTACAATGAGCAGTTCTTC
CASSHRPPLAGGVYNEQFF
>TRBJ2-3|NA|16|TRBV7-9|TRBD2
TGTGCCAGCAGCCGACTAGCGGGAGGCACCACAGATACGCAGTATTTT
CASSRLAGGTTDTQYF
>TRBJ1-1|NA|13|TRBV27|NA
TGTGCCAGCTCCTGGGGGGGGGCCACTGAAGCTTTCTTT
CASSWGGATEAFF
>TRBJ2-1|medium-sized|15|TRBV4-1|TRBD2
TGCGCCAGCAGCCCAACTAGCGGGGAGTACAATGAGCAGTTCTTC
CASSPTSGEYNEQFF
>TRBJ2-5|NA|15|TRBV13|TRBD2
TGTGCCAGCAGCTCCGTCCGGGAGGAAGGGGAGACCCAGTACTTC
CASSSVREEGETQYF